Below are 18 T cell receptor beta chains sequenced from a single sample in a study of PD-1 blockade in classical Hodgkin lymphoma (dated by TCRdb to 2018 to 2020). The library was built by means of the immunoSEQ multiplex PCR assay. The clones in this table, taken by TCRdb from immuneACCESS, are in-frame only. Not every clone is retained; where verified, under half of the shortfall comes from an unresolved V gene, and the cause of the rest is unknown. This sample lists about 13,000 clones; roughly 89% were detected once. About 26% of the sample belongs to the ten largest clones. According to the study, the label for this sample's time point signals: cycle 1 day 1 (C1D1), immediately before nivolumab initiation. Every trial patient had relapsed following autologous stem cell transplantation, and prior brentuximab vedotin exposure was what differed among cohorts A, B and C. Sequencing used peripheral blood mononuclear cells (PBMCs), obtained at baseline. The receptor source for this set is a human donor with classical Hodgkin lymphoma.

The rearrangement uses TRBV6-9 and TRBJ1-6; the match to TRBD1 covers 7 bases. Germline V gene data show CDR1 as MNHGY and CDR2 as SVAAGI. V dropped 6 bases and J dropped 7; count of bases not matched to a gene: 9. The CDR3 spans 15 residues. The CDR3 sequence: CASSRGQAGNSPLHF. The CDR3 bases are TGTGCCAGCAGCCGCGGACAGGCAGGGAATTCACCCCTCCACTTT.

The chain has TRBV7-9 and TRBJ2-3; no definite D call. V was trimmed by 1 base and J by 7 bases, leaving 9 bases between them. Germline V lookup: CDR1 SEHNR, CDR2 FQNEAQ (reference sequence). The CDR3 loop spans 13 amino acids. For the CDR3, the DNA is TGTGCCAGCAGCTTAGGGGGTAGCAATACGCAGTATTTT. This gives the protein CASSLGGSNTQYF.

This clone was found once. The chain couples TRBV30 to TRBJ2-1; D is perhaps TRBD2 (5 bases). Germline CDR1 and CDR2: GTSNPN and SVGIG (reference sequence). The CDR3 consists of 11 residues. V was pared by 8 bases and J by 8 bases, with 13 bases between. This chain's CDR3 is CAGGRRDEQFF. The CDR3 DNA reads TGTGCCGGAGGACGAAGGGATGAGCAGTTCTTC.

The rearrangement uses TRBV5-4 and TRBJ2-2, with unresolved D. CDR3 length: 14 residues. CDR1 and CDR2 from the germline V gene are SGHNT and YYREEE (reference sequence). With 6 bases removed from V and 2 bases from J, the gap between germline ends came to 11 bases. The CDR3 region has the DNA TGTGCCAGCACCGGTCAGATAAACACCGGGGAGCTGTTTTTT. Amino acids: CASTGQINTGELFF.

This clone was recorded a few times. Within the sample, other DNA sequences also encode this same CDR3. The chain joins TRBV29-1 to TRBJ2-1; TRBD1 might be the D (6 bases). V was pared by 0 bases and J by 0 bases, with 12 bases between. Germline loops: CDR1 SQVTM, CDR2 ANQGSEA. The CDR3 spans 16 residues. The CDR3, as DNA: TGCAGCGTTGAAGATCCGGGACAAAGCTCCTACAATGAGCAGTTCTTC. It encodes CSVEDPGQSSYNEQFF.

This rearrangement joins TRBV7-9 to TRBJ1-1; possible D gene TRBD1, 5 bases. Trimming stripped 8 bases from V and 4 bases from J, with 17 bases between. Germline V gene sequence: CDR1 SEHNR, CDR2 FQNEAQ (reference sequence). The CDR3 has 14 residues. In DNA, the CDR3 is TGTGCCAGCCGGGGGGGTGGTTCCGCCACTGAAGCTTTCTTT. Protein: CASRGGGSATEAFF.

The rearrangement joins TRBV5-6 to TRBJ2-7, with D tentatively TRBD1 or TRBD2 (5 bases each). Germline CDR1 and CDR2: SGHDT and YYEEEE. The V gene lost 3 bases and the J gene lost 0 bases, with 13 bases spanning the gap. The CDR3 is 15 residues long. The CDR3 DNA sequence: TGTGCCAGCAGCTCTTGGGACGAGAGCTCCTACGAGCAGTACGTC. It yields the protein CASSSWDESSYEQYV.

The chain recombines TRBV7-9 with TRBJ2-7, with TRBD1 as a possible D gene (6 bases). This CDR3 comprises 14 residues. The V end was cut by 4 bases, the J end by 2 bases, with 12 bases between. Germline V gene sequence: CDR1 SEHNR, CDR2 FQNEAQ (reference sequence). CDR3 sequence (DNA): TGTGCCAGCAGCTCACCCAGGGGTCCCTACGAGCAGTACTTC. This sequence encodes CASSSPRGPYEQYF. The whole variable domain, filled in from reference TRBV7-9 and TRBJ2-7, reads DTGVSQNPRHKITKRGQNVTFRCDPISEHNRLYWYRQTLGQGPEFLTYFQNEAQLEKSRLLSDRFSAERPKGSFSTLEIQRTEQGDSAMYLCASSSPRGPYEQYFGPGTRLTVT.

V and J are TRBV7-3 and TRBJ2-1, with 7 bases aligning to TRBD2. The CDR3 is 15 amino acids. Germline V gene sequence: CDR1 SGHTA, CDR2 FQGTGA. V trimming: 2 bases; J trimming: 6 bases; junction bases outside the gene matches: 7. Written as DNA, the CDR3 is TGTGCCAGCAGCTTAGGCGGGAGATCAGTCAATGAGCAGTTCTTC. Protein: CASSLGGRSVNEQFF.

This chain joins TRBV5-8 and TRBJ1-2, with D unclear. The CDR3 covers 13 residues. V shed 4 bases and J shed 6 bases, with 13 bases lying between them. Germline V CDR1 and CDR2: SGHTS, YDEGEE. The chain's CDR3 is CASSHSPENGYTF. Written as DNA, the CDR3 is TGTGCCAGCAGCCATAGCCCCGAGAATGGCTACACCTTC.

CDR3 amino acids: CAISEGNQPQHF. The CDR3 DNA follows: TGTGCCATCAGTGAAGGTAATCAGCCCCAGCATTTT. The V call is TRBV10-3, the J call TRBJ1-5; no definite D call. The germline V and J ends were trimmed by 3 bases and 4 bases, with 4 bases remaining between them. The CDR3 is 12 residues long. The germline CDR1 and CDR2 sequences are ENHRY and SYGVKD.

About this clone: The junction does not match germline at one end; this may be a read error. The identical CDR3 is also encoded by other nucleotide sequences in the sample. This chain uses TRBV6-1 with TRBJ1-1; D is unclear. CDR3 size: 13 residues. The germline V gene encodes CDR1 MNHNS and CDR2 SASEGT. Written as DNA, the CDR3 is TGTGCCAGTAGTGAAGGAGCTAACACTGAAGCTTTCTTT. Translated, it gives CASSEGANTEAFF.

This chain links TRBV7-9 with TRBJ1-2, with TRBD1 as a possible D gene (6 bases). The CDR3 consists of 16 residues. The V end lost 5 bases, the J end lost 7 bases, and 23 bases lay between the germline ends. Germline V gene data show CDR1 as SEHNR and CDR2 as FQNEAQ (reference sequence). Written as DNA, the CDR3 is TGTGCCAGCAGCACAAGCGGGGGCGCCTTGTTAGGTGGCTACACCTTC. Residues: CASSTSGGALLGGYTF.

This rearrangement joins TRBV4-3 to TRBJ1-4; tentative D call: TRBD1 (5 bases). Germline V gene lookup returns CDR1 LGHNA and CDR2 YSLEER. Trimming stripped 1 base from V and 7 bases from J, with 13 bases between. The CDR3 runs 15 residues. The CDR3 bases are TGCGCCAGCAGCCAAGCCGCAGGGTTGGCTGAAAAACTGTTTTTT. Translation: CASSQAAGLAEKLFF.

This chain links TRBV7-6 with TRBJ1-1; D is ambiguous. The V end lost 5 bases, the J end lost 2 bases, and 6 bases lay between the germline ends. Germline-derived CDR1 and CDR2 are SGHVS and FNYEAQ. The CDR3 is made up of 12 amino acids. The CDR3 DNA reads TGTGCCAGCAGCGCGTTAAACACTGAAGCTTTCTTT. Translated: CASSALNTEAFF.

The chain is built from TRBV25-1 and TRBJ1-2, with D hard to call. Germline lookup yields CDR1 MGHDK and CDR2 SYGVNS. The CDR3 sequence is 15 residues long. Trimming cost V 6 bases and J 0 bases, with 14 bases left between them. The CDR3 bases are TGTGCCAGCAGGGAGAGCGGGAGGACTAACTATGGCTACACCTTC. Its protein is CASRESGRTNYGYTF.

CDR3 loop: CASSLTRGGRGTGELFF. The DNA for the CDR3 is TGTGCCAGCAGCTTGACCCGGGGAGGCCGGGGCACCGGGGAGCTGTTTTTT. V is TRBV11-2 and J is TRBJ2-2, with D perhaps matching TRBD2 (6 bases). Per the germline V gene, CDR1 is SGHAT and CDR2 is FQNNGV. Trimming removed 3 bases at V and 4 bases at J, with 18 bases between. The CDR3 length is 17 residues.

The chain links TRBV7-2 to TRBJ1-5; D is unresolved. Trimming pared 0 bases from V and 2 bases from J, leaving 8 bases between. Germline V gene lookup returns CDR1 SGHTA and CDR2 FQGNSA. The CDR3 totals 15 residues. CDR3: CASSLAFGGNQPQHF. DNA of the CDR3: TGTGCCAGCAGCTTAGCTTTTGGGGGCAATCAGCCCCAGCATTTT.